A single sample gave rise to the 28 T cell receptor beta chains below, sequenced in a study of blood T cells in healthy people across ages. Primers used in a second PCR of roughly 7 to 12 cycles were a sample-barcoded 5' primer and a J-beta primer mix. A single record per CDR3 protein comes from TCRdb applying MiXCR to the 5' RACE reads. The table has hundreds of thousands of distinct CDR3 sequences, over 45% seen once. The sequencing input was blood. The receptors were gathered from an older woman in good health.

The CDR3 bases are TGTGCCAGCAGCTTAGCCCAGTATACAGAGACCCAGTACTTC. As protein: CASSLAQYTETQYF. The rearrangement joins TRBV11-1 to TRBJ2-5; D remains ambiguous. The CDR3 is made up of 14 amino acids. From germline, CDR1 is SGHAT and CDR2 FQDESV (reference sequence). V was cut by 0 bases and J by 4 bases, with 9 bases left in between. Looking up the rest from reference TRBV11-1 and TRBJ2-5 gives the full variable domain: EAEVAQSPRYKITEKSQAVAFWCDPISGHATLYWYRQILGQGPELLVQFQDESVVDDSQLPKDRFSAERLKGVDSTLKIQPAELGDSAMYLCASSLAQYTETQYFGPGTRLLVL.

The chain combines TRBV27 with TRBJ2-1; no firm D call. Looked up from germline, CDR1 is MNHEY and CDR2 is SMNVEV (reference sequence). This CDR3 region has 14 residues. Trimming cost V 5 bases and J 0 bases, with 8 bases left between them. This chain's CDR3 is CASSRVSSYNEQFF. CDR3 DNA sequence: TGTGCCAGCAGTCGTGTTAGCTCCTACAATGAGCAGTTCTTC.

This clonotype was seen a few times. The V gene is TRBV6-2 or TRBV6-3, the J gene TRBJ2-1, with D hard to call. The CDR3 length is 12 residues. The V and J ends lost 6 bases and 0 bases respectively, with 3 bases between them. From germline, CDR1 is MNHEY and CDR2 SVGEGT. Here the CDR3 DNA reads TGTGCCAGCAGACACTCCTACAATGAGCAGTTCTTC. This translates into CASRHSYNEQFF.

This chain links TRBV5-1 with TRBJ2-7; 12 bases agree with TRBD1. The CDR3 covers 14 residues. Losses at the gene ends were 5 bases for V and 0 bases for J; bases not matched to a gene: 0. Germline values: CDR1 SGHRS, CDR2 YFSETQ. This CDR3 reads CASRGQGASYEQYF. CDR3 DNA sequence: TGCGCCAGCAGGGGACAGGGGGCCTCCTACGAGCAGTACTTC. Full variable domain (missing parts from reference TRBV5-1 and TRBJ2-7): KAGVTQTPRYLIKTRGQQVTLSCSPISGHRSVSWYQQTPGQGLQFLFEYFSETQRNKGNFPGRFSGRQFSNSRSEMNVSTLELGDSALYLCASRGQGASYEQYFGPGTRLTVT.

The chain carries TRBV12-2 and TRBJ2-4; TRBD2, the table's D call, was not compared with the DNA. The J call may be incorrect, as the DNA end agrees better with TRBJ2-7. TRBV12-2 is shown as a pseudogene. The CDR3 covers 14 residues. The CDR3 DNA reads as TGTGCAAGTCGGTTGACTAGCGGGAATTACGAGCAGTACTTC. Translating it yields CASRLTSGNYEQYF.

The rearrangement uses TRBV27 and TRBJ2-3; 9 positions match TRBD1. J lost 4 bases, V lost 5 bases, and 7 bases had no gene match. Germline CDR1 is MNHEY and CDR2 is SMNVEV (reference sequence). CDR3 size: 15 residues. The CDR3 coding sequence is TGTGCCAGCAGTCCCCACAGGGGGCTCGCAGATACGCAGTATTTT. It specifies CASSPHRGLADTQYF.

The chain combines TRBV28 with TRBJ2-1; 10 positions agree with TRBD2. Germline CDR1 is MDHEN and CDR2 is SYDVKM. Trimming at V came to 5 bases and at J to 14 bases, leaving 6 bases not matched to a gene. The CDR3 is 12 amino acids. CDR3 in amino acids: CASSLSGTSEFF. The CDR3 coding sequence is TGTGCCAGCAGTCTCTCCGGGACTAGCGAGTTCTTC.

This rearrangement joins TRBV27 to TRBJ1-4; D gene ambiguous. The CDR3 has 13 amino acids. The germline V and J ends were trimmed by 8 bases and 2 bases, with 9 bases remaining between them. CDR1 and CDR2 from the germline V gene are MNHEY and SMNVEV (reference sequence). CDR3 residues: CASGAGTNEKLFF. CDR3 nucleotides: TGTGCCAGCGGTGCCGGGACTAATGAAAAACTGTTTTTT.

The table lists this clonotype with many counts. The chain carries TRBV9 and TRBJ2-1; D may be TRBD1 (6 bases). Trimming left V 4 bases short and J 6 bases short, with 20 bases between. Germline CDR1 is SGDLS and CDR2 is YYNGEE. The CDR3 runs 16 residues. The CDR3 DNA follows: TGTGCCAGCAGCCCGTCCAGGGGAACAACAGGCAATGAGCAGTTCTTC. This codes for CASSPSRGTTGNEQFF. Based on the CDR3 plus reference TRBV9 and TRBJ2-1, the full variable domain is DSGVTQTPKHLITATGQRVTLRCSPRSGDLSVYWYQQSLDQGLQFLIQYYNGEERAKGNILERFSAQQFPDLHSELNLSSLELGDSALYFCASSPSRGTTGNEQFFGPGTRLTVL.

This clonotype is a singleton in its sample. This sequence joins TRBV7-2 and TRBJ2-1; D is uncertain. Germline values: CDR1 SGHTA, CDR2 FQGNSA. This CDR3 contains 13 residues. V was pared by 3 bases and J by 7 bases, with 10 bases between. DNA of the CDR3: TGTGCCAGCAGCTTTTTCAAGACAAATGAGCAGTTCTTC. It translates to CASSFFKTNEQFF.

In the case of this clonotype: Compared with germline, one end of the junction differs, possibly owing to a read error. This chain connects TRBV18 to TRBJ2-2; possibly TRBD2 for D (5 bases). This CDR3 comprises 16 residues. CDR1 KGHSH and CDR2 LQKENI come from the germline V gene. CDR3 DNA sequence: TGTGCCAGCTCACCCTCTAGCTTGGAGTACACCGTGGAGCTGTTTTTT. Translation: CASSPSSLEYTVELFF.

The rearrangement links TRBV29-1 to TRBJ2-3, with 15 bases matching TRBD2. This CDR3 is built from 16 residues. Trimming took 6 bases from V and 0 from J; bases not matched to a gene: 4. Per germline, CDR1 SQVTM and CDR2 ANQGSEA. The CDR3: CSVGTSGRHSTDTQYF. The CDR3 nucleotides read TGCAGCGTGGGGACTAGCGGGAGGCACAGCACAGATACGCAGTATTTT.

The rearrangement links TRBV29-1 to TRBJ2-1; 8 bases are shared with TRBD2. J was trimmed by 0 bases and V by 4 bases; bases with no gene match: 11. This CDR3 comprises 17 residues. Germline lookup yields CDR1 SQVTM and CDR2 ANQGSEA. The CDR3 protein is CSVAGTSRGSSYNEQFF. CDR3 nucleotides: TGCAGCGTTGCGGGGACTAGTCGGGGTAGCTCCTACAATGAGCAGTTCTTC.

CDR3 in DNA: TGTGCCAGCAGAACCGGGGGGGGGAGCACAGATACGCAGTATTTT. Protein product: CASRTGGGSTDTQYF. The genes are TRBV7-3 and TRBJ2-3; 8 bases align to TRBD2. Germline V gene sequence: CDR1 SGHTA, CDR2 FQGTGA. Trimming removed 6 bases from V and 0 bases from J; junction bases left unmatched: 5. This CDR3 comprises 15 residues.

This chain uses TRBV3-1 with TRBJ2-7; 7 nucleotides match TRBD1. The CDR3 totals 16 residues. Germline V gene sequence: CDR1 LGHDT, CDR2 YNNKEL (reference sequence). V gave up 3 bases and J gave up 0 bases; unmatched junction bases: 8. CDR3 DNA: TGTGCCAGCAGCCAGCGACAGGGACCAGGCTCCTACGAGCAGTACTTC. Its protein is CASSQRQGPGSYEQYF.

DNA of the CDR3: TGTGCCAGCGGGAGACAGCCTGGGGCCAACGTCCTGACTTTC. Translating it yields CASGRQPGANVLTF. V usage is TRBV6-1 and J usage is TRBJ2-6, with D tentatively TRBD1 or TRBD2 (5 bases each). Germline V gene data show CDR1 as MNHNS and CDR2 as SASEGT. V lost 8 bases, J lost 2 bases, and 10 bases lay in between. CDR3 size: 14 residues.

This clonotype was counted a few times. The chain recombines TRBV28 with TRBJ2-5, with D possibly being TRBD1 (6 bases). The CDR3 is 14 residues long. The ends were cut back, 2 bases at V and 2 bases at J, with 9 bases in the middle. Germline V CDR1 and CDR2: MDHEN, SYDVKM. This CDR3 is CASSLAGDQETQYF. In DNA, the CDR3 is TGTGCCAGCAGTTTAGCAGGGGATCAAGAGACCCAGTACTTC.

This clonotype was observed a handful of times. CDR3 loop: CASSLLLGGSSNQPQHF. The CDR3 bases are TGCGCCAGCAGCTTGCTCCTTGGCGGCAGTAGCAATCAGCCCCAGCATTTT. V and J are TRBV5-1 and TRBJ1-5; no firm D call. CDR1 and CDR2 from the germline V gene are SGHRS and YFSETQ. Trimming shortened V by 1 base and J by 0 bases, and 14 bases separated the two germline ends. CDR3 length: 17 amino acids.

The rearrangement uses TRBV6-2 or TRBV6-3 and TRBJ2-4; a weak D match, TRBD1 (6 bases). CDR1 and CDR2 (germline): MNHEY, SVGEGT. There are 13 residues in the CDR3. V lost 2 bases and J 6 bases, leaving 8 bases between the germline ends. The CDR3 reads CASSYQDRNIQYF. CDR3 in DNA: TGTGCCAGCAGTTACCAGGACAGAAACATTCAGTACTTC.

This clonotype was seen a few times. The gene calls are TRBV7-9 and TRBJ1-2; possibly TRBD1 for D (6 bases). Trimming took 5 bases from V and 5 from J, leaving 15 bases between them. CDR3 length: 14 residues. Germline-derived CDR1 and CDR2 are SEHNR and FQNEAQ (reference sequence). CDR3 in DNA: TGTGCCAGCAGCCCAGCGGGGGGCCCGTATGGCTACACCTTC. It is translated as CASSPAGGPYGYTF. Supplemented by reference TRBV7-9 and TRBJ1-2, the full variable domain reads DTGVSQNPRHKITKRGQNVTFRCDPISEHNRLYWYRQTLGQGPEFLTYFQNEAQLEKSRLLSDRFSAERPKGSFSTLEIQRTEQGDSAMYLCASSPAGGPYGYTFGSGTRLTVV.

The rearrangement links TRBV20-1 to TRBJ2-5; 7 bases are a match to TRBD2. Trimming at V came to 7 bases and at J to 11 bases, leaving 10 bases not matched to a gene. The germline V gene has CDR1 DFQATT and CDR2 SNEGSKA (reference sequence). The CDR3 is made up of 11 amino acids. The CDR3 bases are TGCAGTGAGAAGCGGGAAGGCGATCAGTACTTC. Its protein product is CSEKREGDQYF.

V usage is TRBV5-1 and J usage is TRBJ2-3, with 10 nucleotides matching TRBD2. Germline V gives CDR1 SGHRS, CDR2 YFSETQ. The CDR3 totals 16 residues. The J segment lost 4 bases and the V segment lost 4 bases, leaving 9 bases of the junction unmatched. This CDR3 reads CASSPDPGLAADTQYF. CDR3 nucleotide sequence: TGCGCCAGCAGCCCTGACCCCGGACTAGCGGCAGATACGCAGTATTTT.

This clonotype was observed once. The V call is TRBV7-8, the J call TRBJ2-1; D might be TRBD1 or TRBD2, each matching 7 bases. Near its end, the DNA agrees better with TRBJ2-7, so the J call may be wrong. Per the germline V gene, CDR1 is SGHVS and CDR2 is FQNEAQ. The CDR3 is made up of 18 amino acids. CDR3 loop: CASSSRQTGRASYNEQYF. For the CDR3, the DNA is TGTGCCAGCAGCTCAAGGCAGACAGGGAGGGCCAGTTACAATGAGCAGTACTTC.

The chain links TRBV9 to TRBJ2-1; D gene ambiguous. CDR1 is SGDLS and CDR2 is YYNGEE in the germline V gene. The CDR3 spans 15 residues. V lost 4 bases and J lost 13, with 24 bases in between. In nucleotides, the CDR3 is TGTGCCAGCAGCTCTGGGCCATACCCCAGAGAGACCCAGTTCTTC. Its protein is CASSSGPYPRETQFF.

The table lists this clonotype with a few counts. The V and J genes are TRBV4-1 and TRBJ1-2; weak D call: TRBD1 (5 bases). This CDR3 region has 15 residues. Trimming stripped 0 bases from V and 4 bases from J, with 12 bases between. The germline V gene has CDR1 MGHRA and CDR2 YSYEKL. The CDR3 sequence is CASSQEGGGGYGYTF. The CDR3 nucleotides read TGCGCCAGCAGCCAAGAAGGCGGCGGGGGCTATGGCTACACCTTC.

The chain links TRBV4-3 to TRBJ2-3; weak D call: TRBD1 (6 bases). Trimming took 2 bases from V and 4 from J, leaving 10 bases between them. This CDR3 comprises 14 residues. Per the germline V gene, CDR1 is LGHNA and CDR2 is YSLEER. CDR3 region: CASSQNTGSDTQYF. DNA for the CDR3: TGCGCCAGCAGCCAAAATACAGGGTCAGATACGCAGTATTTT.

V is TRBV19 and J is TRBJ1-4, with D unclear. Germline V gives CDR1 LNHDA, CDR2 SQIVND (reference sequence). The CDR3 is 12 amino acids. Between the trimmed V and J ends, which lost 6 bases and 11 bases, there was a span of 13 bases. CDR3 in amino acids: CASSAIREKLFF. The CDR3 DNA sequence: TGTGCCAGTAGCGCCATCCGGGAGAAACTGTTTTTT.

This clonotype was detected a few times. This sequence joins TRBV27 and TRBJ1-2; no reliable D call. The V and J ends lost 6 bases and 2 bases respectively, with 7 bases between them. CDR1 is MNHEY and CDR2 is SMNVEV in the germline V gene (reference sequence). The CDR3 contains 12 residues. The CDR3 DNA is TGTGCCAGCAGACAGAGCAACTATGGCTACACCTTC. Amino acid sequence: CASRQSNYGYTF.